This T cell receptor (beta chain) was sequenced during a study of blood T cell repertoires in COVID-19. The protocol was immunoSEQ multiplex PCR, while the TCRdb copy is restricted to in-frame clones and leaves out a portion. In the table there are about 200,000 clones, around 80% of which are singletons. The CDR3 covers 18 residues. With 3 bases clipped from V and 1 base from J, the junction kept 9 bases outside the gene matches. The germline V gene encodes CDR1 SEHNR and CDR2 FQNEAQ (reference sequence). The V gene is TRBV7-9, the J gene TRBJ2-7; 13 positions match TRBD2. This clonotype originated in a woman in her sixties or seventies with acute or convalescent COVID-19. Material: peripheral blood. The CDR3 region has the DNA TGTGCCAGCAGCTTTAGGACTAGCGGGAGTATCCGGTCCTACGAGCAGTACTTC. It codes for CASSFRTSGSIRSYEQYF.